Described below is a single TCR beta chain sequence and its context. The data are from a study of blood T cell repertoires in COVID-19. Study in general: Specimens from acute and convalescent COVID-19 originated in the United States, Italy and Spain.

Looked up from germline, CDR1 is SNHLY and CDR2 is FYNNEI. Trimming took 3 bases from V and 1 from J; bases not matched to a gene: 6. The CDR3 is 15 amino acids. Authors' data handling: Amplification from reference gene primers served as the basis for estimated nucleated cell counts. Method: immunoSEQ multiplex PCR; TCRdb's copy keeps in-frame clones and lacks some. That table furnishes V, J and clone size, whereas the DNA furnished D and trimming. The sample consists of almost 400,000 clones, under 90% of them appearing once. In terms of age and location, participants ranged from roughly 18 to 95 years and lived in approximately 24 US areas.

V is TRBV2 and J is TRBJ2-7; 7 positions match TRBD2. The TCR comes from a young woman who had recovered from COVID-19. Sequencing input: PBMCs or T cells enriched from blood (not recorded which). The CDR3 is CASSDRSGWSYEQYF. CDR3 sequence (DNA): TGTGCCAGCAGTGATCGTAGCGGGTGGTCCTACGAGCAGTACTTC.